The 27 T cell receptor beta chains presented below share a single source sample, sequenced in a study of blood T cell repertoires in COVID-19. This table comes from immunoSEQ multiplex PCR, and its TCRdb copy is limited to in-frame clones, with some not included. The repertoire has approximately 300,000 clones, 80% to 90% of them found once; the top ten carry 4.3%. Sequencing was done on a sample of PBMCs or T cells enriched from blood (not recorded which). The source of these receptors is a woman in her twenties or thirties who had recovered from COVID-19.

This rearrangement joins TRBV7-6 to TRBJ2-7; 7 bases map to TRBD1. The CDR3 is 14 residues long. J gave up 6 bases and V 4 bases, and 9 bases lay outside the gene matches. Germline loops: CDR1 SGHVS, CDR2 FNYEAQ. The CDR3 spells CASSSRPTGSEQYF. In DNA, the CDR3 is TGTGCCAGCAGCTCCCGACCGACAGGGAGCGAGCAGTACTTC.

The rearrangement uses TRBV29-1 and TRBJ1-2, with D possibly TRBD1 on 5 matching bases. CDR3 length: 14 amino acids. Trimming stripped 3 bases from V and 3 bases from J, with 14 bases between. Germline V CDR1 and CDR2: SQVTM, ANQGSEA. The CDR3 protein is CSVDPLDKYYGYTF. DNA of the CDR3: TGCAGCGTTGATCCCTTGGACAAGTACTATGGCTACACCTTC.

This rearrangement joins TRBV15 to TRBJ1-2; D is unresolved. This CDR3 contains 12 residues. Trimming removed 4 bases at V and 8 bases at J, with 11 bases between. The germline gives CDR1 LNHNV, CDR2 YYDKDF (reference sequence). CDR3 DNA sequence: TGTGCCACCAGCAATCGAGATGAAGGCTACACCTTC. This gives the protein CATSNRDEGYTF.

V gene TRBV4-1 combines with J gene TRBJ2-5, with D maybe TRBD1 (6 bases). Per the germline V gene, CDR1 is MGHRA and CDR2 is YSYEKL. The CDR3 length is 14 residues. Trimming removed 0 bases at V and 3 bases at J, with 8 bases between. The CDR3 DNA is TGCGCCAGCAGCCAAGATTACAGGGAAGAGACCCAGTACTTC. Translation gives CASSQDYREETQYF.

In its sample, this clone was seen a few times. Here the CDR3 DNA reads TGTGCCAGCAGCGGACTAGACAGGGTTAGGACTGAAGCTTTCTTT. Translating it yields CASSGLDRVRTEAFF. This chain connects TRBV9 to TRBJ1-1; 7 nucleotides line up with TRBD1. The CDR3 runs 15 residues. CDR1 is SGDLS, CDR2 YYNGEE, per germline. Germline trimming cut 3 bases from V and 5 bases from J; bases unmatched to any gene: 10.

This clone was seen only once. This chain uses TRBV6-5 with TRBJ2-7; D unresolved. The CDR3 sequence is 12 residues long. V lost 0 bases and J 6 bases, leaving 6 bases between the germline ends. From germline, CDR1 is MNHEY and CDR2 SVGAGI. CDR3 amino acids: CASSYSSGEQYF. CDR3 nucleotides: TGTGCCAGCAGTTACTCGAGTGGCGAGCAGTACTTC.

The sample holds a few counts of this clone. The CDR3 is CATSETSGQFQPQHF. The CDR3 nucleotides read TGTGCCACCAGTGAAACCTCGGGACAATTTCAGCCCCAGCATTTT. The V and J genes are TRBV24-1 and TRBJ1-5; a possible D gene is TRBD1 (6 bases). The CDR3 runs to 15 residues. V dropped 4 bases and J dropped 6 bases, with 15 bases sitting between them. Germline V CDR1 and CDR2: KGHDR, SFDVKD.

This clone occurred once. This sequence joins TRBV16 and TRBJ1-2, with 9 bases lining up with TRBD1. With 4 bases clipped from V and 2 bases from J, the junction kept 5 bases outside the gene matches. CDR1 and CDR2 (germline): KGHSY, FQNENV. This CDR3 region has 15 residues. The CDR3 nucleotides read TGTGCCAGCAGCCCTTGGGACAGGGAGAACTATGGCTACACCTTC. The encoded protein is CASSPWDRENYGYTF.

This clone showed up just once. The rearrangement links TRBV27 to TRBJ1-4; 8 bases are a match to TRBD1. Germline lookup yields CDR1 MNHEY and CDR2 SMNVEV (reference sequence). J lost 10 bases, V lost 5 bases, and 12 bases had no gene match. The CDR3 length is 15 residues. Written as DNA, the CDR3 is TGTGCCAGCAGTCCGCTTACGGACAGGGAGGGAAAACTGTTTTTT. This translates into CASSPLTDREGKLFF.

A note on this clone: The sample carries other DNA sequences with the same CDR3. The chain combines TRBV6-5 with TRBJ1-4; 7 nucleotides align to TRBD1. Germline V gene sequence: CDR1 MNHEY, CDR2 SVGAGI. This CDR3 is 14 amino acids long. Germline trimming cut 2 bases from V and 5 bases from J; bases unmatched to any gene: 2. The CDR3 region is CASSYLQGNEKLFF. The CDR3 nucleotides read TGTGCCAGCAGTTACCTACAGGGGAATGAAAAACTGTTTTTT.

The CDR3 region is CASSAEEGQGVDGANVLTF. CDR3 in DNA: TGTGCCAGCAGCGCCGAAGAGGGACAGGGGGTCGATGGGGCCAACGTCCTGACTTTC. The V gene is TRBV9, the J gene TRBJ2-6; 11 bases match TRBD1. This CDR3 has 19 residues. V lost 3 bases, J lost 3 bases, and 11 bases stayed unmatched. Per the germline V gene, CDR1 is SGDLS and CDR2 is YYNGEE.

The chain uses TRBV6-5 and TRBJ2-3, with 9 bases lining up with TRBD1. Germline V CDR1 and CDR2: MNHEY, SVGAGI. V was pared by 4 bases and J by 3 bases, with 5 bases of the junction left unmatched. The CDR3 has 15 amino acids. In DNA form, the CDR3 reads TGTGCCAGCAGTTCGGCGGGACAGGGAACAGATACGCAGTATTTT. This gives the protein CASSSAGQGTDTQYF.

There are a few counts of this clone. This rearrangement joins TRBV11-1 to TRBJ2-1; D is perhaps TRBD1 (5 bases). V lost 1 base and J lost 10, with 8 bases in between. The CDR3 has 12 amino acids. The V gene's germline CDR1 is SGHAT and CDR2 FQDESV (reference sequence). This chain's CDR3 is CASSLDSGEQFF. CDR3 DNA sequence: TGTGCCAGCAGCTTAGACTCAGGGGAGCAGTTCTTC. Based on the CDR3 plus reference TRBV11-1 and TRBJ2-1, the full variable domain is EAEVAQSPRYKITEKSQAVAFWCDPISGHATLYWYRQILGQGPELLVQFQDESVVDDSQLPKDRFSAERLKGVDSTLKIQPAELGDSAMYLCASSLDSGEQFFGPGTRLTVL.

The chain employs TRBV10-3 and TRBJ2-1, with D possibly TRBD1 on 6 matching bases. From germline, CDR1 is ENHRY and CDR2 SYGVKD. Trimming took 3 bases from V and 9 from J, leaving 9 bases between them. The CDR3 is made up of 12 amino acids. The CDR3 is CAISEQGLEQFF. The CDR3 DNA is TGTGCCATCAGTGAACAGGGCCTTGAGCAGTTCTTC.

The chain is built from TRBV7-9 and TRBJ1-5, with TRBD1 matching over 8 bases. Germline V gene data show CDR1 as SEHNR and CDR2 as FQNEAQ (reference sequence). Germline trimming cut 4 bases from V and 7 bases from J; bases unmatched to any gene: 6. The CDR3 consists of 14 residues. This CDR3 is CASSSGQANQPQHF. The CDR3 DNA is TGTGCCAGCAGCTCGGGACAGGCAAACCAGCCCCAGCATTTT. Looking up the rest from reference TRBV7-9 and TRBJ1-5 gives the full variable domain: DTGVSQNPRHKITKRGQNVTFRCDPISEHNRLYWYRQTLGQGPEFLTYFQNEAQLEKSRLLSDRFSAERPKGSFSTLEIQRTEQGDSAMYLCASSSGQANQPQHFGDGTRLSIL.

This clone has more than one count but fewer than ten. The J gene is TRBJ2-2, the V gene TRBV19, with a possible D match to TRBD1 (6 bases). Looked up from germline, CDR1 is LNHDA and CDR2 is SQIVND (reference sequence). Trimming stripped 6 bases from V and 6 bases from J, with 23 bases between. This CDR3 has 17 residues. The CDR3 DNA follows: TGTGCCAGTAGAAGGGGGTGGCCGAAAGAGGTCCCCGGGGAGCTGTTTTTT. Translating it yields CASRRGWPKEVPGELFF.

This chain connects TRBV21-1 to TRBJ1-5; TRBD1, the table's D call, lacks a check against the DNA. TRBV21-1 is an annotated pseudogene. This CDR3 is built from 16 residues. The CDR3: CASSQKWTGSNQPQHF. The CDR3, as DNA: TGTGCCAGCAGCCAAAAGTGGACAGGGAGCAATCAGCCCCAGCATTTT.

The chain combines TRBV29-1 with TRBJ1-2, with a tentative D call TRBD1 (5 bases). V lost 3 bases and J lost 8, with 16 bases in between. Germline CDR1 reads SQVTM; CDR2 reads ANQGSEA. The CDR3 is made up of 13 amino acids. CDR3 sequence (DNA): TGCAGCGTTGATCCCCCCGGGGGTTTAGGCTACACCTTC. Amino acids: CSVDPPGGLGYTF.

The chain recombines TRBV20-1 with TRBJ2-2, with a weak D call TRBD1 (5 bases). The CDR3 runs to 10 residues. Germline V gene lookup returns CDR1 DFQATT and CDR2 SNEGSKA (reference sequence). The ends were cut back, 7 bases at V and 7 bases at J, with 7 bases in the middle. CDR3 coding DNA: TGCAGTGAGGGGAACGGGGAGCTGTTTTTT. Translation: CSEGNGELFF.

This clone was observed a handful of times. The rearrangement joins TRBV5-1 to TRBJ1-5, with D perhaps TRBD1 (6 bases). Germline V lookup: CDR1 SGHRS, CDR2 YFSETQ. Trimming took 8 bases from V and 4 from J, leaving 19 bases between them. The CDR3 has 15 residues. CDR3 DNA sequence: TGCGCCAGTAGGACAGACGGTGCCCCTAATCAGCCCCAGCATTTT. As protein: CASRTDGAPNQPQHF. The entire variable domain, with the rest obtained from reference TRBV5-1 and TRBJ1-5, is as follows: KAGVTQTPRYLIKTRGQQVTLSCSPISGHRSVSWYQQTPGQGLQFLFEYFSETQRNKGNFPGRFSGRQFSNSRSEMNVSTLELGDSALYLCASRTDGAPNQPQHFGDGTRLSIL.

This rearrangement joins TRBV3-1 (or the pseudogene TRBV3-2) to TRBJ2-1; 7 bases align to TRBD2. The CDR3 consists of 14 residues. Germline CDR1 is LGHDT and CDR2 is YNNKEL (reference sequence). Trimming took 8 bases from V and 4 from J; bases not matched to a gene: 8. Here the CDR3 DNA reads TGTGCCAGCGAGACTAGCAGTCGATACAATGAGCAGTTCTTC. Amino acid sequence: CASETSSRYNEQFF.

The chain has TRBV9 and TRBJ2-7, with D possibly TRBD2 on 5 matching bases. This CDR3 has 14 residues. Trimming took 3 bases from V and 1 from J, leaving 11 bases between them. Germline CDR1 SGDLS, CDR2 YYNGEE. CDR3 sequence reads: CASSENTGSYEQYF. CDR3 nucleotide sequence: TGTGCCAGCAGCGAAAACACGGGATCCTACGAGCAGTACTTC. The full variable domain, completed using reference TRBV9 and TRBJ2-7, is DSGVTQTPKHLITATGQRVTLRCSPRSGDLSVYWYQQSLDQGLQFLIQYYNGEERAKGNILERFSAQQFPDLHSELNLSSLELGDSALYFCASSENTGSYEQYFGPGTRLTVT.

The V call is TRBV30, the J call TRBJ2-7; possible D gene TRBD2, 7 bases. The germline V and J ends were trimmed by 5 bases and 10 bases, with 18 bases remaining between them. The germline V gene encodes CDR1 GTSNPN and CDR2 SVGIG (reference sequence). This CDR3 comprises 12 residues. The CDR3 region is CAWSTGGGVQYF. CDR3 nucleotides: TGTGCCTGGTCGACCGGAGGGGGGGTTCAGTACTTC.

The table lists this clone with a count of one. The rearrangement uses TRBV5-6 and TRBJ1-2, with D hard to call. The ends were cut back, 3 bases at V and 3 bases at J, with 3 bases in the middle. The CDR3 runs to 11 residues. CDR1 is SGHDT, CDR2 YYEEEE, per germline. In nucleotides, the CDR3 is TGTGCCAGCAGCTCGGACTATGGCTACACCTTC. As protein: CASSSDYGYTF.

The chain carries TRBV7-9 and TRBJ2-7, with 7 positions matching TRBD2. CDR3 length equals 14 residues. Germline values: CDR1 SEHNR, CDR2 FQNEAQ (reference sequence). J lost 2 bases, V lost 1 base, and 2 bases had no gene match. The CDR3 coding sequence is TGTGCCAGCAGCTTAGTAGGGACTACCTACGAGCAGTACTTC. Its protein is CASSLVGTTYEQYF.

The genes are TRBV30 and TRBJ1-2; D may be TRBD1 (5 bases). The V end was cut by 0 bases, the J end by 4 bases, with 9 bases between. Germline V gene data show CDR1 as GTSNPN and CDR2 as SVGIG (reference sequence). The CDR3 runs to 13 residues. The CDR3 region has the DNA TGTGCCTGGAGTGTCGATAGGGGCTATGGCTACACCTTC. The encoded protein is CAWSVDRGYGYTF.

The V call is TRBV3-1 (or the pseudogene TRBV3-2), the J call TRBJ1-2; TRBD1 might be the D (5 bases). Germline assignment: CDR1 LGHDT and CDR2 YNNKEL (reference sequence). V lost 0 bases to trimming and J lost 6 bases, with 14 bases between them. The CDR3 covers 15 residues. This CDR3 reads CASSQEVAGLDGYTF. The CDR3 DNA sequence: TGTGCCAGCAGCCAAGAAGTGGCGGGGCTGGATGGCTACACCTTC.